This T cell receptor (beta chain) was identified in a study of blood T cell repertoires in COVID-19. Across the study: From the United States, Italy and Spain came samples of acute and convalescent COVID-19.

In the original analysis: Estimated nucleated cell counts came from reference gene primer amplification. TCRdb's copy holds only in-frame clones and misses some; the assay was immunoSEQ multiplex PCR. V and J calls and clone size follow that table, whereas D and trimming were derived from the DNA. The sample yields about 150,000 clones, 70% to 90% seen once. CDR3 length: 16 amino acids. Trimming removed 3 bases from V and 10 bases from J, with 19 bases in between. Germline values: CDR1 MNHEY, CDR2 SVGAGI. Seattle-derived patients entered the study during active infection and were followed longitudinally.

What was sequenced was peripheral blood. The genes are TRBV6-5 and TRBJ1-6; no reliable D call. This clonotype was obtained from a woman in her fifties or sixties with COVID-19, enrolled during active disease. The DNA of the CDR3 is TGTGCCAGCAGTTATTATACGCCCCGCCCGGGGTCACCCCTCCACTTT. Protein: CASSYYTPRPGSPLHF.